This TCR beta chain came from a study of blood T cell repertoires in COVID-19. Turning to the study itself: PBMCs, B-cell-depleted T cells, or T cells provided the cDNA or gDNA that made up the material.

Per the original data handling: The authors estimated nucleated cell counts from reference gene primer amplification. Assay used: immunoSEQ multiplex PCR; TCRdb lists only in-frame clones, some missing. Clonal size and the V and J genes are those of that table, whereas D and trimming came from the DNA. This table holds approximately 210,000 clones, around four fifths found once. Germline V gene data show CDR1 as SGHNT and CDR2 as YENEEA. V was pared by 6 bases and J by 3 bases, with 11 bases between. There are 13 residues in the CDR3. The specimen sequenced was peripheral blood. The chain is built from TRBV11-3 and TRBJ1-1, with D possibly being TRBD1 (5 bases). This receptor was obtained from a woman in her sixties or seventies with active or convalescent COVID-19. CDR3 region: CASSPQGYTEAFF. In DNA form, the CDR3 reads TGTGCCAGCAGTCCCCAGGGTTACACTGAAGCTTTCTTT.